This T cell receptor beta chain is from a study of CD8 T cells in Susac syndrome. The CD8+ and CD4+ T cells were isolated magnetically using a negative isolation approach, whereas the TEMRA cells were enriched by FACS. The RNA, about 0.5 to 1 ug, was put through reverse transcription using random hexamers. Amplification of TCR beta CDR3 spanned 54 Vbeta and 13 Jbeta via immunoSEQ multiplex PCR. TCRdb processed the immunoSEQ multiplex PCR reads anew with MiXCR; each CDR3 protein has one entry. The sample lists 250,000 to 350,000 distinct CDR3 sequences, approximately 81% occurring once. With 2 bases removed from V and 2 bases from J, the gap between germline ends came to 7 bases. Per germline, CDR1 DFQATT and CDR2 SNEGSKA (reference sequence). CDR3 length equals 12 residues.

This chain connects TRBV20-1 to TRBJ2-7; D is undetermined. This TCR derives from a human donor with multiple sclerosis. Source material: CD8+ T cells from PBMCs. DNA of the CDR3: TGCAGTGCTAGATCCCCGACCTACGAGCAGTACTTC. Translating gives CSARSPTYEQYF.